The clone carrying this TCR beta chain showed up just once. Antigen specificity is unknown. Cyclophosphamide on days +3 and +4 followed busulfan-fludarabine conditioning and a marrow graft. The sample is drawn from a study of T cells after posttransplantation cyclophosphamide. Overall study results and limits: Tissue-infiltrating T cells from skin or gut overlapped little with blood T cells. Later post-transplant blood repertoires were often dominated by donor CD8+ memory clones. Recipient CMV seropositivity and CMV reactivation strongly tracked TRB clonality.

The data were produced by immunoSEQ multiplex PCR, yet TCRdb's version contains in-frame clones alone and is incomplete. The sample comprises 12,000 or so clones, about 93% of which are singletons, and less than 4.5% rests with the top ten. Trimming cost V 7 bases and J 7 bases; bases outside gene matches: 10. Per the germline V gene, CDR1 is LNHDA and CDR2 is SQIVND (reference sequence). This CDR3 has 14 amino acids. The sequencing used PBMCs, collected after allogeneic stem cell transplant with posttransplant cyclophosphamide. The chain uses TRBV19 and TRBJ1-2; 9 bases are a match to TRBD1. The sequence was collected from a female patient between 25 and 45 years old who received an allogeneic stem cell transplant from an unrelated donor, was CMV-positive, and had no GVHD. Some T cells may arise from the graft donor. Here the CDR3 reads CASTSAGTGPGYTF. CDR3 nucleotide sequence: TGTGCCAGTACCTCAGCCGGGACAGGGCCTGGCTACACCTTC.